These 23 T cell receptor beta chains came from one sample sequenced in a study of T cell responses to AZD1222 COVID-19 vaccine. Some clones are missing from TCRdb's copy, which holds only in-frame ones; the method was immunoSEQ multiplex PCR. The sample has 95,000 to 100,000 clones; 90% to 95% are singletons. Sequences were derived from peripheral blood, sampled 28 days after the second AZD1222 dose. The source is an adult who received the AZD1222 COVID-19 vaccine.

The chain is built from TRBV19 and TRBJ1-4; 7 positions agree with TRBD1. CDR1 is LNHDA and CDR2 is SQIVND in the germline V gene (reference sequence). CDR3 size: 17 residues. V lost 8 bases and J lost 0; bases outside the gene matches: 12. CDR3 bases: TGTGCCAGTGCTACTGGTGCCAGGGGGGCAACTAATGAAAAACTGTTTTTT. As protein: CASATGARGATNEKLFF.

CDR3 region: CASSPNGVEQYF. The DNA of the CDR3 is TGTGCCAGCAGCCCTAATGGGGTCGAGCAGTACTTC. The chain couples TRBV5-4 to TRBJ2-7; D gene unclear. The CDR3 covers 12 residues. Trimming left V 4 bases short and J 6 bases short, with 11 bases between. CDR1 is SGHNT, CDR2 YYREEE, per germline (reference sequence).

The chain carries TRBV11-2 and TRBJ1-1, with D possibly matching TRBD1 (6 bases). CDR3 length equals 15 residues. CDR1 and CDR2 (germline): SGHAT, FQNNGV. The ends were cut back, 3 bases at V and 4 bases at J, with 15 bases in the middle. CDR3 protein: CASSFPGQPGTEAFF. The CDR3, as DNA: TGTGCCAGCAGCTTCCCTGGACAGCCGGGCACTGAAGCTTTCTTT. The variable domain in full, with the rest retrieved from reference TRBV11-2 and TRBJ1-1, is EAGVAQSPRYKIIEKRQSVAFWCNPISGHATLYWYQQILGQGPKLLIQFQNNGVVDDSQLPKDRFSAERLKGVDSTLKIQPAKLEDSAVYLCASSFPGQPGTEAFFGQGTRLTVV.

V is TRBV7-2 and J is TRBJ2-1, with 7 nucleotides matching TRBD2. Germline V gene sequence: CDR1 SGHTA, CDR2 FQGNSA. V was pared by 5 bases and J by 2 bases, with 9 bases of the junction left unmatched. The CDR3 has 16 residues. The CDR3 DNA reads TGTGCCAGCAGCCCGGGTCGCGGGAGCCCCTACAATGAGCAGTTCTTC. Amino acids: CASSPGRGSPYNEQFF.

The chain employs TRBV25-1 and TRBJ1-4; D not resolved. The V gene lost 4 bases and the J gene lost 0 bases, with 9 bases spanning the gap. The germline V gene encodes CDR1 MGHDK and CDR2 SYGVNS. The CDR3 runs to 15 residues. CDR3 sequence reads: CASSVRRTTNEKLFF. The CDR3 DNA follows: TGTGCCAGCAGTGTTCGACGGACAACTAATGAAAAACTGTTTTTT.

CDR3 region: CASSDWREVKGNEQFF. Here the CDR3 DNA reads TGTGCCAGCAGTGACTGGCGGGAGGTTAAGGGGAATGAGCAGTTCTTC. The rearrangement links TRBV6-1 to TRBJ2-1; 8 bases match TRBD2. This CDR3 comprises 16 residues. V was pared by 3 bases and J by 7 bases, with 11 bases of the junction left unmatched. CDR1 and CDR2 from the germline V gene are MNHNS and SASEGT.

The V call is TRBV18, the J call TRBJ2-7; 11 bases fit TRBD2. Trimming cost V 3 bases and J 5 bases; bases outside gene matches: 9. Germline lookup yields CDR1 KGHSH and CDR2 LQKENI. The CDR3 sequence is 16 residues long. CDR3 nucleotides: TGTGCCAGCTCACCCTTGCTAGCGGGAGGTGTCAACGAGCAGTACTTC. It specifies CASSPLLAGGVNEQYF.

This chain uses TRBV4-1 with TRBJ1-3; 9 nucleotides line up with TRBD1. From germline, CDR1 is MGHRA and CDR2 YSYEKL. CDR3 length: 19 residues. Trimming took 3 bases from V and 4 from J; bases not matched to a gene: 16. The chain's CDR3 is CASSQERDRTGVRGNTIYF. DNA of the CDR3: TGCGCCAGCAGCCAGGAACGTGACAGGACAGGGGTCCGAGGAAACACCATATATTTT.

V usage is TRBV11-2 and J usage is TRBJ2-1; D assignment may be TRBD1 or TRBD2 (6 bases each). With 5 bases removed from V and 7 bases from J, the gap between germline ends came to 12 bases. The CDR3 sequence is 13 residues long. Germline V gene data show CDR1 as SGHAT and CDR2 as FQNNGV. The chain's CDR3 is CASSLWGANEQFF. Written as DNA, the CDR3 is TGTGCCAGCAGCCTGTGGGGGGCGAATGAGCAGTTCTTC.

This CDR3 is CAWSTSRTGFFGSDTQYF. Here the CDR3 DNA reads TGTGCCTGGAGTACTTCCAGGACAGGGTTTTTCGGTTCAGATACGCAGTATTTT. The chain joins TRBV30 to TRBJ2-3; 8 nucleotides align to TRBD1. CDR3 length equals 18 residues. Germline V gene data show CDR1 as GTSNPN and CDR2 as SVGIG (reference sequence). With 2 bases clipped from V and 4 bases from J, the junction kept 17 bases outside the gene matches. The variable domain in full, completed from reference TRBV30 and TRBJ2-3, reads SQTIHQWPATLVQPVGSPLSLECTVEGTSNPNLYWYRQAAGRGLQLLFYSVGIGQISSEVPQNLSASRPQDRQFILSSKKLLLSDSGFYLCAWSTSRTGFFGSDTQYFGPGTRLTVL.

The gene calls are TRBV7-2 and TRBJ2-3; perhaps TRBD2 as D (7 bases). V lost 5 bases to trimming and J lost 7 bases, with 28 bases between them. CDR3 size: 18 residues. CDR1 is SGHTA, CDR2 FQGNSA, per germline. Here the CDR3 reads CASSPDPRGAGFGNTQYF. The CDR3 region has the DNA TGTGCCAGCAGCCCTGATCCTCGGGGGGCGGGATTCGGAAATACGCAGTATTTT. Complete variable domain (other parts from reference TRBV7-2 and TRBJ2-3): GAGVSQSPSNKVTEKGKDVELRCDPISGHTALYWYRQSLGQGLEFLIYFQGNSAPDKSGLPSDRFSAERTGGSVSTLTIQRTQQEDSAVYLCASSPDPRGAGFGNTQYFGPGTRLTVL.

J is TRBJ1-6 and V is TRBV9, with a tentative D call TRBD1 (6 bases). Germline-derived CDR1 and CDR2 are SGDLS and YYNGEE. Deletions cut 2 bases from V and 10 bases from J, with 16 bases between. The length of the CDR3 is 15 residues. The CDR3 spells CASSVRQDPGSPLHF. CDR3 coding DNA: TGTGCCAGCAGCGTGAGACAGGACCCGGGATCACCCCTCCACTTT.

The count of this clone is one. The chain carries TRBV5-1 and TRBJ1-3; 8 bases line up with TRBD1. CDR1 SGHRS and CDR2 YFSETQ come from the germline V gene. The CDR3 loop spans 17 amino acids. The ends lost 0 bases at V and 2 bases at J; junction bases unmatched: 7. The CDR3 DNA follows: TGCGCCAGCAGCTTGGAGGGGGGGACAGGTGCTGGAAACACCATATATTTT. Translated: CASSLEGGTGAGNTIYF.

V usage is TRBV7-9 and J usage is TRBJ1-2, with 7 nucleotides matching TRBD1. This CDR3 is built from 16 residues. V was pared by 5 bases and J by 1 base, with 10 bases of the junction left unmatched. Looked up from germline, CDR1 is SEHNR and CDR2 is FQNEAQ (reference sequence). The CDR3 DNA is TGTGCCAGCAGCCTTCAGACAGGGAGATTTAACTATGGCTACACCTTC. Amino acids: CASSLQTGRFNYGYTF.

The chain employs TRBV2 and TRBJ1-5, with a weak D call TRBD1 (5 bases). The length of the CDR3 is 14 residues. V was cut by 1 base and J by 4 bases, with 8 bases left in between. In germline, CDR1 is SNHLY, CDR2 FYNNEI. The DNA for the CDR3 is TGTGCCAGCAGTGAAGGGGGGACGAATCAGCCCCAGCATTTT. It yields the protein CASSEGGTNQPQHF. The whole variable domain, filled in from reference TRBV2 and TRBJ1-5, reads EPEVTQTPSHQVTQMGQEVILRCVPISNHLYFYWYRQILGQKVEFLVSFYNNEISEKSEIFDDQFSVERPDGSNFTLKIRSTKLEDSAMYFCASSEGGTNQPQHFGDGTRLSIL.

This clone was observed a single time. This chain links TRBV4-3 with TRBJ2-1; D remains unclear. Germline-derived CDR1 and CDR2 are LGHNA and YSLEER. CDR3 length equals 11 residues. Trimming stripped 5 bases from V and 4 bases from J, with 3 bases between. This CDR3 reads CASSLYNEQFF. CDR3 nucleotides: TGCGCCAGCAGCTTATACAATGAGCAGTTCTTC.

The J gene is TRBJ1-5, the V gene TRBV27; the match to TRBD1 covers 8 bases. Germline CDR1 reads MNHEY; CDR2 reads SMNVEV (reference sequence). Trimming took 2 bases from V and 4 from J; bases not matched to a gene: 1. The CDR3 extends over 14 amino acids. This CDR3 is CASSLQGANQPQHF. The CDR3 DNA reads TGTGCCAGCAGTTTACAGGGGGCAAATCAGCCCCAGCATTTT.

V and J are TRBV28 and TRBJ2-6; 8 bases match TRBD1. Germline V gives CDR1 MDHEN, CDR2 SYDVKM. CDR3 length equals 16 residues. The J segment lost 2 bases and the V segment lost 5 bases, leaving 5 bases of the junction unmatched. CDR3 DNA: TGTGCCAGCAGTAGACAGGGGCTAGCTGGGGCCAACGTCCTGACTTTC. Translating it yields CASSRQGLAGANVLTF.

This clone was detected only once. The CDR3 spells CASSPPGQGSNQPQHF. CDR3 DNA sequence: TGTGCCAGCTCACCACCGGGACAGGGGAGCAATCAGCCCCAGCATTTT. J is TRBJ1-5 and V is TRBV18; 10 bases agree with TRBD1. This CDR3 is 16 amino acids long. Trimming took 0 bases from V and 1 from J; bases not matched to a gene: 0. CDR1 and CDR2 from the germline V gene are KGHSH and LQKENI.

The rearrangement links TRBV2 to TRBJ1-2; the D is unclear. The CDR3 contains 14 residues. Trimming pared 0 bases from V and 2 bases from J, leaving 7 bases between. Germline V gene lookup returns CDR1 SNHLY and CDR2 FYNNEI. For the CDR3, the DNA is TGTGCCAGCAGTGAAGCGCACGTCAACTATGGCTACACCTTC. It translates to CASSEAHVNYGYTF.

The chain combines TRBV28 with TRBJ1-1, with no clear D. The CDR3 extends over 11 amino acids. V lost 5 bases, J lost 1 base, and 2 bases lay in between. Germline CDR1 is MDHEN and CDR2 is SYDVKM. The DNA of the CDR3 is TGTGCCAGCAGTCAGAACACTGAAGCTTTCTTT. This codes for CASSQNTEAFF.

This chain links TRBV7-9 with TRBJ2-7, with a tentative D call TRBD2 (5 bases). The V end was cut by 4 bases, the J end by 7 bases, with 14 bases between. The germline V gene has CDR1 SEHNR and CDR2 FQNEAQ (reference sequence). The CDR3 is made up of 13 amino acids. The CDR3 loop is CASSSRGPEEQYF. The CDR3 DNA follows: TGTGCCAGCAGCTCCCGGGGTCCGGAAGAGCAGTACTTC.

In DNA, the CDR3 is TGCAGCGTTGTTGCTAGCGGGAGAGGCACAGATACGCAGTATTTT. Translation: CSVVASGRGTDTQYF. The V gene is TRBV29-1, the J gene TRBJ2-3; 10 nucleotides agree with TRBD2. CDR1 and CDR2 (germline): SQVTM, ANQGSEA. This CDR3 spans 15 amino acids. V shed 4 bases, J shed 1 base, and the junction held 5 bases outside the gene matches.